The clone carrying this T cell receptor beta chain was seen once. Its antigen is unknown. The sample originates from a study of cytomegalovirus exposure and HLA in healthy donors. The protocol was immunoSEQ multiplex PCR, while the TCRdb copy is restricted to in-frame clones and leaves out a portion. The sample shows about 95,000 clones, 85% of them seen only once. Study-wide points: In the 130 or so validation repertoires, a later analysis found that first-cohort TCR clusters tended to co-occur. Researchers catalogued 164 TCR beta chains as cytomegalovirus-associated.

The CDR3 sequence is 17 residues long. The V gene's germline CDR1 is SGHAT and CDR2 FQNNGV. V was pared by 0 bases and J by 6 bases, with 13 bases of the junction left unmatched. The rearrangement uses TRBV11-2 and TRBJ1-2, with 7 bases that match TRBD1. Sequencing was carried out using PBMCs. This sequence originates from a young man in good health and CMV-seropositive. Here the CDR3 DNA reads TGTGCCAGCAGCTTAGATCAGGGTTTTGGAGGGGGCGATGGCTACACCTTC. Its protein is CASSLDQGFGGGDGYTF.